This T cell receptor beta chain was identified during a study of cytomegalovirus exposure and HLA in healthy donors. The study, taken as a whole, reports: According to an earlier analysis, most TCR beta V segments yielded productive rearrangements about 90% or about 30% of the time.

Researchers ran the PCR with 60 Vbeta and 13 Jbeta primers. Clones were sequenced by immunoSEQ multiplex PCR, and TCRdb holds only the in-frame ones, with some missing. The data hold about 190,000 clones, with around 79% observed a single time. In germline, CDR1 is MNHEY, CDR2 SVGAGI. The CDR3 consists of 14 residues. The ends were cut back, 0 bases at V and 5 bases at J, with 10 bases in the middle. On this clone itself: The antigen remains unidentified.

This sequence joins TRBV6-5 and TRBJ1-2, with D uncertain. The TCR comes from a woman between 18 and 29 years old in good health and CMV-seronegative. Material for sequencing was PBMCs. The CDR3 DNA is TGTGCCAGCAGTTACTCCGGTAGCGGTTATGGCTACACCTTC. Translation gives CASSYSGSGYGYTF.